This T cell receptor (beta chain) originates from a study of T-cell reconstitution after alpha-beta-depleted transplantation in children. The junction had 5 bases not matched to a gene; V was cut back by 2 bases and J by 3 bases. The CDR3 loop spans 14 amino acids. Germline CDR1 GTSNPN, CDR2 SVGIG (reference sequence). This clonotype was observed a single time. For TCRbeta, the library was prepared with unique molecular identifiers. TCRdb itself ran the PCR reads through MiXCR, one entry per CDR3 protein. The profile shows some 640,000 distinct CDR3 sequences, 16% of them singletons. The sequence was obtained from a human donor who donated a stem cell graft to a child with acute myeloid leukemia. Sample: PBMCs from the stem cell graft donor, taken from the stem cell graft. The V call is TRBV30, the J call TRBJ2-3, with 7 bases fitting TRBD2. The CDR3 region is CAWSSSGPTDTQYF. The CDR3 region has the DNA TGTGCCTGGAGTTCTAGCGGTCCGACAGATACGCAGTATTTT.